These 28 T cell receptor beta chains were all obtained from the same sample, sequenced in a study of early T cells in non-severe SARS-CoV-2 infection. TCRdb recomputed calls from the 5' RACE reads with MiXCR, one row per CDR3 protein. The sample lists approximately 110,000 distinct CDR3 sequences, approximately 15% occurring once. The sample comprised whole blood. Receptor source: an adult who was a healthcare worker with PCR-confirmed SARS-CoV-2 infection or an uninfected control (not recorded which).

In this sample, this clonotype turned up a few times. The chain uses TRBV5-5 and TRBJ1-1, with D unclear. The CDR3 sequence is 13 residues long. V was pared by 0 bases and J by 4 bases, with 7 bases between. The germline V gene encodes CDR1 SGHKS and CDR2 YYEKEE (reference sequence). The chain's CDR3 is CASSLAGSTEAFF. The CDR3 DNA reads as TGTGCCAGCAGCTTGGCGGGTTCCACTGAAGCTTTCTTT.

Only a few counts were recorded for this clonotype. V and J are TRBV12-5 and TRBJ1-2; 9 bases line up with TRBD1. The CDR3 has 13 residues. The V gene end was trimmed by 2 bases and the J gene end by 8 bases; junction bases not matched to a gene: 3. Germline CDR1 LGHNT, CDR2 FRNRAP. CDR3 sequence (DNA): TGTGCTAGTGGTTTGTCCGGACAGGGGGGCTACACCTTC. It translates to CASGLSGQGGYTF.

This clonotype was picked up a small number of times. The V gene is TRBV11-3, the J gene TRBJ2-2; no firm D call. Trimming pared 5 bases from V and 6 bases from J, leaving 10 bases between. The CDR3 totals 13 residues. The V gene's germline CDR1 is SGHNT and CDR2 YENEEA. The CDR3 bases are TGTGCCAGCAGCCAAGGAACGCCCGGGGAGCTGTTTTTT. Amino acid sequence: CASSQGTPGELFF. Filled out from reference TRBV11-3 and TRBJ2-2, the complete variable domain reads EAGVVQSPRYKIIEKKQPVAFWCNPISGHNTLYWYLQNLGQGPELLIRYENEEAVDDSQLPKDRFSAERLKGVDSTLKIQPAELGDSAVYLCASSQGTPGELFFGEGSRLTVL.

There are a few counts of this clonotype. The CDR3 DNA reads TGCAGCGTTGTGGGGGGTGCCGGGGAGCTGTTTTTT. Amino acid sequence: CSVVGGAGELFF. The chain links TRBV29-1 to TRBJ2-2; possibly TRBD2 for D (6 bases). V lost 4 bases and J lost 6, with 9 bases in between. CDR1 is SQVTM, CDR2 ANQGSEA, per germline. The CDR3 loop spans 12 amino acids.

The rearrangement links TRBV20-1 to TRBJ1-1; 8 bases are shared with TRBD1. The length of the CDR3 is 15 residues. Germline values: CDR1 DFQATT, CDR2 SNEGSKA (reference sequence). J lost 5 bases, V lost 1 base, and 9 bases had no gene match. The CDR3 DNA reads TGCAGTGCTAGAGGGACAGGGAGAGGATTGACTGAAGCTTTCTTT. Protein: CSARGTGRGLTEAFF.

The chain carries TRBV12-3 or TRBV12-4 and TRBJ1-6; D uncertain. The CDR3 runs 14 residues. V lost 7 bases and J 4 bases, leaving 11 bases between the germline ends. CDR3 nucleotides: TGTGCCAGCATCCCGGTCGTATATAATTCACCCCTCCACTTT. Residues: CASIPVVYNSPLHF.

The rearrangement links TRBV7-2 to TRBJ1-2; D is possibly TRBD1 (5 bases). The CDR3 spans 13 residues. V lost 5 bases to trimming and J lost 5 bases, with 12 bases between them. Germline CDR1 and CDR2: SGHTA and FQGNSA. The CDR3, as DNA: TGTGCCAGCAGCAACAGGAGGTGGTATGGCTACACCTTC. It specifies CASSNRRWYGYTF.

V and J are TRBV9 and TRBJ2-7; no clear D. Germline loops: CDR1 SGDLS, CDR2 YYNGEE. The CDR3 has 15 residues. Trimming stripped 4 bases from V and 2 bases from J, with 16 bases between. CDR3 nucleotides: TGTGCCAGCAGCCCCCAACTGGACGCACCCTACGAGCAGTACTTC. Translation gives CASSPQLDAPYEQYF.

The chain carries TRBV5-1 and TRBJ2-1; weak D call: TRBD2 (7 bases). CDR1 is SGHRS, CDR2 YFSETQ, per germline. V was pared by 0 bases and J by 5 bases, with 12 bases between. There are 15 residues in the CDR3. The DNA for the CDR3 is TGCGCCAGCAGCTTGGTGGCGGGGGCCGACAATGAGCAGTTCTTC. This codes for CASSLVAGADNEQFF.

V gene TRBV11-2 combines with J gene TRBJ1-1; weak D call: TRBD1 (5 bases). Germline lookup yields CDR1 SGHAT and CDR2 FQNNGV. The CDR3 length is 16 residues. V was clipped by 6 bases and J by 1 base, with 18 bases between them. CDR3 nucleotide sequence: TGTGCCAGCAGTTCTAGACCGGGGGGGACGAACACTGAAGCTTTCTTT. As protein: CASSSRPGGTNTEAFF. The full variable domain, rest sourced from reference TRBV11-2 and TRBJ1-1, is EAGVAQSPRYKIIEKRQSVAFWCNPISGHATLYWYQQILGQGPKLLIQFQNNGVVDDSQLPKDRFSAERLKGVDSTLKIQPAKLEDSAVYLCASSSRPGGTNTEAFFGQGTRLTVV.

This clonotype was observed at least ten times. V is TRBV12-3 or TRBV12-4 and J is TRBJ2-1, with 11 bases that match TRBD2. With V trimmed by 6 bases and J by 7 bases, 11 bases remained unmatched. This CDR3 has 16 residues. CDR3 amino acids: CASSPRIAGGVNEQFF. DNA for the CDR3: TGTGCCAGCAGCCCTCGGATAGCGGGGGGGGTAAATGAGCAGTTCTTC.

The sample holds a few counts of this clonotype. V usage is TRBV10-3 and J usage is TRBJ1-5; D remains ambiguous. Trimming took 3 bases from V and 7 from J, leaving 7 bases between them. Per germline, CDR1 ENHRY and CDR2 SYGVKD. CDR3 length: 12 residues. CDR3 sequence reads: CAISETAQPQHF. The DNA of the CDR3 is TGTGCCATCAGTGAAACAGCCCAGCCCCAGCATTTT.

About this clonotype itself: Sequence at one end of the junction differs from germline and may be a read error. This chain uses TRBV5-4 with TRBJ1-1, with a possible D match to TRBD1 (5 bases). The CDR3 is 11 amino acids. Germline values: CDR1 SGHNT, CDR2 YYREEE (reference sequence). CDR3 sequence (DNA): TGTGCCAGCAGGGGGACCACTGAAGCCTTCTTT. This gives the protein CASRGTTEAFF. The full variable domain, completed using reference TRBV5-4 and TRBJ1-1, is ETGVTQSPTHLIKTRGQQVTLRCSSQSGHNTVSWYQQALGQGPQFIFQYYREEENGRGNFPPRFSGLQFPNYSSELNVNALELDDSALYLCASRGTTEAFFGQGTRLTVV.

This clonotype was detected many times. The rearrangement uses TRBV3-1 and TRBJ1-6; D is undetermined. Germline V gene lookup returns CDR1 LGHDT and CDR2 YNNKEL (reference sequence). The V end lost 5 bases, the J end lost 4 bases, and 12 bases lay between the germline ends. This CDR3 comprises 15 residues. CDR3 in DNA: TGTGCCAGCAGCGAGGGTAGTGGATATAATTCACCCCTCCACTTT. Translated, it gives CASSEGSGYNSPLHF.

In this sample, this clonotype turned up once. The chain joins TRBV7-6 to TRBJ1-2; possible D gene TRBD1, 6 bases. Per the germline V gene, CDR1 is SGHVS and CDR2 is FNYEAQ. V gave up 4 bases and J gave up 8 bases, with 11 bases separating them. The CDR3 is 12 amino acids. CDR3 region: CASSSGGGGYTF. The CDR3 DNA follows: TGTGCCAGCAGCTCGGGGGGCGGCGGCTACACCTTC.

In this sample, this clonotype turned up a few times. The gene calls are TRBV12-3 or TRBV12-4 and TRBJ2-7; perhaps TRBD2 as D (6 bases). This CDR3 spans 14 amino acids. Between the trimmed V and J ends, which lost 6 bases and 5 bases, there was a span of 17 bases. CDR3 region: CASRNGSSSHEQYF. The CDR3 DNA sequence: TGTGCCAGCAGGAACGGGAGTTCGTCCCACGAGCAGTACTTC.

Many counts were recorded for this clonotype. The rearrangement joins TRBV5-1 to TRBJ2-1; D is possibly TRBD1 or TRBD2 (5 bases each). The CDR3 is 13 amino acids. Germline V gene lookup returns CDR1 SGHRS and CDR2 YFSETQ. V was trimmed by 7 bases and J by 5 bases, leaving 13 bases between them. The CDR3 DNA reads TGCGCCAGCGGGGCGGGCGTAAACAATGAGCAGTTCTTC. As protein: CASGAGVNNEQFF. The full variable domain, rest sourced from reference TRBV5-1 and TRBJ2-1, is KAGVTQTPRYLIKTRGQQVTLSCSPISGHRSVSWYQQTPGQGLQFLFEYFSETQRNKGNFPGRFSGRQFSNSRSEMNVSTLELGDSALYLCASGAGVNNEQFFGPGTRLTVL.

This clonotype was seen a few times. V usage is TRBV18 and J usage is TRBJ1-1, with D possibly TRBD1 on 6 matching bases. CDR3 size: 13 residues. The germline V gene has CDR1 KGHSH and CDR2 LQKENI. V gave up 2 bases and J gave up 7 bases, with 11 bases separating them. The CDR3 bases are TGTGCCAGCTCACCAGGACAGCTCTATGAAGCTTTCTTT. Translation gives CASSPGQLYEAFF.

This clonotype was seen ten or more times. The V gene is TRBV7-2, the J gene TRBJ2-3; D possibly corresponds to TRBD2 (5 bases). V lost 5 bases and J 0 bases, leaving 12 bases between the germline ends. Germline values: CDR1 SGHTA, CDR2 FQGNSA. This CDR3 is 15 amino acids long. CDR3 sequence reads: CASSGGGPSTDTQYF. CDR3 nucleotides: TGTGCCAGCAGCGGCGGAGGACCTAGCACAGATACGCAGTATTTT.

The chain is built from TRBV10-3 and TRBJ1-1; 9 nucleotides align to TRBD1. The CDR3 spans 16 residues. With V trimmed by 0 bases and J by 4 bases, 6 bases remained unmatched. Germline-derived CDR1 and CDR2 are ENHRY and SYGVKD. CDR3 sequence: CAISESGGTGTTEAFF. The CDR3 region has the DNA TGTGCCATCAGTGAGTCGGGGGGGACAGGGACCACTGAAGCTTTCTTT.

This clonotype was recorded only once. This may stem from a read error, because a much larger clone lies one nucleotide away. V gene TRBV9 combines with J gene TRBJ1-1; D unresolved. CDR1 is SGDLS, CDR2 YYNGEE, per germline. The CDR3 loop spans 17 amino acids. CDR3 in amino acids: CACSVDRRRGPNTEAFF. CDR3 DNA: TGTGCCTGCAGCGTAGATAGGAGGCGAGGCCCGAACACTGAAGCTTTCTTT.

This clonotype was recorded a few times. The chain uses TRBV5-1 and TRBJ2-5; D possibly corresponds to TRBD2 (7 bases). V was pared by 2 bases and J by 5 bases, with 19 bases between. The CDR3 length is 16 residues. Germline CDR1 SGHRS, CDR2 YFSETQ. The CDR3 sequence is CASSFGGASVVETQYF. CDR3 DNA: TGCGCCAGCAGCTTTGGGGGGGCATCCGTCGTCGAGACCCAGTACTTC.

This clonotype has more than one count but fewer than ten. This chain joins TRBV7-2 and TRBJ1-2; D is uncertain. Per the germline V gene, CDR1 is SGHTA and CDR2 is FQGNSA. Deletions cut 7 bases from V and 6 bases from J, with 18 bases between. This CDR3 is built from 14 residues. The CDR3 nucleotides read TGTGCCAGCACTCCCACAAGGGAACGAGATGGCTACACCTTC. Translated: CASTPTRERDGYTF.

This clonotype was counted at least ten times. V usage is TRBV4-2 and J usage is TRBJ1-1; D unresolved. From germline, CDR1 is LGHNA and CDR2 YNFKEQ. The germline V and J ends were trimmed by 3 bases and 0 bases, with 11 bases remaining between them. The CDR3 contains 15 residues. The CDR3 reads CASSQALGLNTEAFF. The CDR3 nucleotides are TGTGCCAGCAGCCAGGCGTTGGGGTTGAACACTGAAGCTTTCTTT.

The rearrangement links TRBV27 to TRBJ2-1; 8 bases fit TRBD2. V was clipped by 5 bases and J by 8 bases; unmatched bases: 5. Germline assignment: CDR1 MNHEY and CDR2 SMNVEV (reference sequence). The CDR3 totals 13 residues. The chain's CDR3 is CASSQRGGDEQFF. Written as DNA, the CDR3 is TGTGCCAGCAGTCAACGGGGGGGCGATGAGCAGTTCTTC.

V usage is TRBV3-1 and J usage is TRBJ1-1, with a possible D match to TRBD1 (6 bases). The CDR3 extends over 14 amino acids. The germline gives CDR1 LGHDT, CDR2 YNNKEL (reference sequence). With 5 bases removed from V and 2 bases from J, the gap between germline ends came to 12 bases. This chain's CDR3 is CASSRAQGNTEAFF. CDR3 nucleotides: TGTGCCAGCAGCAGGGCACAGGGAAACACTGAAGCTTTCTTT.

The CDR3 DNA is TGTGCCAGCAGCCATGCGGGGGCGTCGAATTCACCCCTCCACTTT. Residues: CASSHAGASNSPLHF. The chain recombines TRBV3-1 with TRBJ1-6; D is possibly TRBD1 (6 bases). The CDR3 length is 15 residues. Deletions cut 3 bases from V and 7 bases from J, with 13 bases between. CDR1 and CDR2 from the germline V gene are LGHDT and YNNKEL (reference sequence).

J is TRBJ1-6 and V is TRBV5-1; possible D gene TRBD1, 5 bases. Trimming cost V 4 bases and J 8 bases, with 16 bases left between them. Germline CDR1 is SGHRS and CDR2 is YFSETQ. There are 15 residues in the CDR3. As DNA, the CDR3 is TGCGCCAGCAGCATGGTTGACAGTGGCGATTCACCCCTCCACTTT. Translating gives CASSMVDSGDSPLHF.